This T cell receptor beta chain was retrieved from a study of PD-L1 blockade in urothelial cancer. For the study at large: Male sex and bladder-origin urothelial cancer were recorded for about nine tenths of the roughly 29 patients.

Germline V gene lookup returns CDR1 SEHNR and CDR2 FQNEAQ (reference sequence). The trim removed 2 bases at V and 7 bases at J, leaving 9 bases unmatched. CDR3 length equals 16 residues. Details on this clone: Its antigen is still unknown.

Whole-study findings and limits: Below-median TCR clonality that was measured in pretreatment blood predicted better survival.

Clones were sequenced by immunoSEQ multiplex PCR, and TCRdb holds only the in-frame ones, with some missing. The table lists 55,000 to 85,000 clones, 84% of them singletons. The time point: pretreatment peripheral blood. Patients presented with locally advanced or metastatic urothelial carcinoma. The rearrangement joins TRBV7-9 to TRBJ2-7; 12 positions agree with TRBD1. This receptor was obtained from a woman between 65 and 79 years old with urothelial cancer. Specimen: PBMCs, collected around atezolizumab (anti-PD-L1) treatment. This CDR3 is CASSLSRDRGPGEQYF. The CDR3 coding sequence is TGTGCCAGCAGCTTATCACGGGACAGGGGGCCTGGGGAGCAGTACTTC.